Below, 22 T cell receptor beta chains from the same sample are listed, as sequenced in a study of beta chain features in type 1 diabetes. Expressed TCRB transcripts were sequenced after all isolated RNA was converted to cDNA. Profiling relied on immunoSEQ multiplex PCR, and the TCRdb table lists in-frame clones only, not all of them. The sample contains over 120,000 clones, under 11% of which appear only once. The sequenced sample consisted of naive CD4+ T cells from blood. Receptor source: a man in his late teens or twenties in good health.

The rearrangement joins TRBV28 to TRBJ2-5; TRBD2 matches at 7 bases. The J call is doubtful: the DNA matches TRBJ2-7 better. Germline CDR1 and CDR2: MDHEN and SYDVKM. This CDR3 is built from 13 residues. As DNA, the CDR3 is TGTGCCAGCAGTTTAGGAGCGGGGCACGAGCAGTACTTC. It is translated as CASSLGAGHEQYF.

The CDR3 DNA reads TGCGCCAGCAGCCAGGCCGGGACACTGTATAGCAATCAGCCCCAGCATTTT. It codes for CASSQAGTLYSNQPQHF. The chain has TRBV4-1 and TRBJ1-5, with D possibly matching TRBD1 (6 bases). Germline CDR1 MGHRA, CDR2 YSYEKL. This CDR3 contains 17 residues. V lost 3 bases and J 0 bases, leaving 15 bases between the germline ends.

CDR3 protein: CASTGGGQPQHF. The CDR3, as DNA: TGTGCCAGCACAGGGGGCGGGCAGCCCCAGCATTTT. This chain connects TRBV19 to TRBJ1-5; 9 bases agree with TRBD1. Germline CDR1 and CDR2: LNHDA and SQIVND (reference sequence). The CDR3 consists of 12 residues. Unmatched junction bases numbered 4, after V lost 9 bases and J lost 7 bases.

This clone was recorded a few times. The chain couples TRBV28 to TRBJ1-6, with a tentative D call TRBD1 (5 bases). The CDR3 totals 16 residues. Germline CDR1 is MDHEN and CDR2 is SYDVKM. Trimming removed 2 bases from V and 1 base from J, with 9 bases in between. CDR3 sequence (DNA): TGTGCCAGCAGTTTAAGGGGCCGGTCCTATAATTCACCCCTCCACTTT. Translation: CASSLRGRSYNSPLHF.

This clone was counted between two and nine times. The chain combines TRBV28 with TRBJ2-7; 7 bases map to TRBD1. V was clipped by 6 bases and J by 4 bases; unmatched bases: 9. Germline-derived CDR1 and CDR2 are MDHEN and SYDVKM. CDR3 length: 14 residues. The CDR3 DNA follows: TGTGCCAGCAGGCGGACGACAGGGTTATACGAGCAGTACTTC. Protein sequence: CASRRTTGLYEQYF.

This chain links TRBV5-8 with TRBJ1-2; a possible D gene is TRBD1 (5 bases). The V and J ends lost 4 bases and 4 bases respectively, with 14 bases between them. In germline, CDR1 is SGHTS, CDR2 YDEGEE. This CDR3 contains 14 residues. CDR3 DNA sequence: TGTGCCAGCAGCCTCCGACAGCATGGCTATGGCTACACCTTC. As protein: CASSLRQHGYGYTF.

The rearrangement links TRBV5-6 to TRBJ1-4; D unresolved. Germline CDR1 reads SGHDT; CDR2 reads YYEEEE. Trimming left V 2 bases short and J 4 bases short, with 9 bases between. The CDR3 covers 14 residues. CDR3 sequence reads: CASSLGGVNEKLFF. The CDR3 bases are TGTGCCAGCAGCTTAGGCGGAGTTAATGAAAAACTGTTTTTT.

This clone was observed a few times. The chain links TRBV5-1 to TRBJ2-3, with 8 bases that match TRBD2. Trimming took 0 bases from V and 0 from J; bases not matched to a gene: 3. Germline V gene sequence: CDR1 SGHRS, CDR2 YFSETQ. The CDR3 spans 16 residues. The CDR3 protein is CASSLVWTSSTDTQYF. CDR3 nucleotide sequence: TGCGCCAGCAGCTTGGTTTGGACTAGCAGCACAGATACGCAGTATTTT.

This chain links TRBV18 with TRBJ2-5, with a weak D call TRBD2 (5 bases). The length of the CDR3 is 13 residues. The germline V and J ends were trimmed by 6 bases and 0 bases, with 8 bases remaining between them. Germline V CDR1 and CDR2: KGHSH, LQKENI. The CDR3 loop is CASSPGNQETQYF. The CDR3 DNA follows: TGTGCCAGCTCCCCCGGGAACCAAGAGACCCAGTACTTC. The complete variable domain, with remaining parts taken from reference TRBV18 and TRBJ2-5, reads NAGVMQNPRHLVRRRGQEARLRCSPMKGHSHVYWYRQLPEEGLKFMVYLQKENIIDESGMPKERFSAEFPKEGPSILRIQQVVRGDSAAYFCASSPGNQETQYFGPGTRLLVL.

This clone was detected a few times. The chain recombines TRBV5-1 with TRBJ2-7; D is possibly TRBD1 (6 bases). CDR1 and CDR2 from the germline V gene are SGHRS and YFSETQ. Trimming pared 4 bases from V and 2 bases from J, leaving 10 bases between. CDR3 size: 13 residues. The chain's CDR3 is CASSRDIAYEQYF. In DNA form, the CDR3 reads TGCGCCAGCAGCCGGGACATAGCCTACGAGCAGTACTTC.

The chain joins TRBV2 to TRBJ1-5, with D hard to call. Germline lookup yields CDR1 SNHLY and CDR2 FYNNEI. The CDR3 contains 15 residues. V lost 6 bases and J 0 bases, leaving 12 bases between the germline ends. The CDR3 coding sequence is TGTGCCAGCAGCCCGACAATTAATAGCAATCAGCCCCAGCATTTT. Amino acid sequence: CASSPTINSNQPQHF.

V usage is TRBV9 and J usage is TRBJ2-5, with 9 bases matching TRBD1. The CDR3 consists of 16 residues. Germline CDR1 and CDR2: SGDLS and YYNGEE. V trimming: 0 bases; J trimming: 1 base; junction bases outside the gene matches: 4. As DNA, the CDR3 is TGTGCCAGCAGCGTAGGGGACAGGGCTATCCAAGAGACCCAGTACTTC. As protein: CASSVGDRAIQETQYF. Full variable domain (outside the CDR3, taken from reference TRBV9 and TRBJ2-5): DSGVTQTPKHLITATGQRVTLRCSPRSGDLSVYWYQQSLDQGLQFLIQYYNGEERAKGNILERFSAQQFPDLHSELNLSSLELGDSALYFCASSVGDRAIQETQYFGPGTRLLVL.

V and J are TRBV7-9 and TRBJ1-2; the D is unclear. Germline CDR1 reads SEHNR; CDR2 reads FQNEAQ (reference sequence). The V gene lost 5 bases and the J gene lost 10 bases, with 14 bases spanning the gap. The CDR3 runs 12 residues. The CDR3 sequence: CASSILERFYTF. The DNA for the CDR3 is TGTGCCAGCAGCATACTCGAGAGGTTCTACACCTTC.

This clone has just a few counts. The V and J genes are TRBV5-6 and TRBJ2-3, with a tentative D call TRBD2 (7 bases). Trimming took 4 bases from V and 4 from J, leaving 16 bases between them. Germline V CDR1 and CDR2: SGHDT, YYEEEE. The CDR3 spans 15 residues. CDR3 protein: CASSPLQGGADTQYF. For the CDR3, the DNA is TGTGCCAGCAGCCCACTACAGGGAGGGGCAGATACGCAGTATTTT.

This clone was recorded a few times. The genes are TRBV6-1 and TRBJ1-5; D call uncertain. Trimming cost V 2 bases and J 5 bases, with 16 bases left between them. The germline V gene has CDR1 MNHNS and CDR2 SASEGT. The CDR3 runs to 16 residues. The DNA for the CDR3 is TGTGCCAGCAGTGAACGGAGGGTCGTGGTGGATCAGCCCCAGCATTTT. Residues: CASSERRVVVDQPQHF.

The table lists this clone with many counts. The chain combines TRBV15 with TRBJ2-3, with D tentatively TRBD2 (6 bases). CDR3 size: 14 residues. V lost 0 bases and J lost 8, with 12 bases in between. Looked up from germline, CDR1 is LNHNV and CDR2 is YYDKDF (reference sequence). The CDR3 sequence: CATSRDRQGGTQYF. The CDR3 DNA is TGTGCCACCAGCAGAGATAGGCAGGGAGGTACGCAGTATTTT.

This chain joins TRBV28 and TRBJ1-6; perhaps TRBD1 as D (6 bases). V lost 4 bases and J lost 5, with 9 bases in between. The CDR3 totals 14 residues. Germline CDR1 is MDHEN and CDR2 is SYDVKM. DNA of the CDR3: TGTGCCAGCAGTTGGGGACATCATAATTCACCCCTCCACTTT. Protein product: CASSWGHHNSPLHF.

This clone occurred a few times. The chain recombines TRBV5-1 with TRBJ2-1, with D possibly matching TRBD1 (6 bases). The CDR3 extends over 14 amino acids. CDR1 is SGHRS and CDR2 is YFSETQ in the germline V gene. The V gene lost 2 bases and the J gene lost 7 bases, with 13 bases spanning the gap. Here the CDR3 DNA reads TGCGCCAGCAGCTTAAACCTCAGGGGTAATGAGCAGTTCTTC. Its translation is CASSLNLRGNEQFF. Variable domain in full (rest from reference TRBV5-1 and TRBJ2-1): KAGVTQTPRYLIKTRGQQVTLSCSPISGHRSVSWYQQTPGQGLQFLFEYFSETQRNKGNFPGRFSGRQFSNSRSEMNVSTLELGDSALYLCASSLNLRGNEQFFGPGTRLTVL.

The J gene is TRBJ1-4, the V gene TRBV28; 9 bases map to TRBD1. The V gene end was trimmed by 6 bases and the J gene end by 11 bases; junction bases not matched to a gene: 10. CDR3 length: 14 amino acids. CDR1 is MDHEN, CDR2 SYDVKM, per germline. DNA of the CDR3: TGTGCCAGCAGCCTAACAGGGGGCTTTGAGAAACTGTTTTTT. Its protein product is CASSLTGGFEKLFF.

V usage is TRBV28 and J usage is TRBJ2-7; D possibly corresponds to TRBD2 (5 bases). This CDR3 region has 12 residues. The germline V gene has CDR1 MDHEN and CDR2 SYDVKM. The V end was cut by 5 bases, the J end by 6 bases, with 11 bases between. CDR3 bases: TGTGCCAGCAGTCAACGAGGGAGCGAGCAGTACTTC. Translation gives CASSQRGSEQYF.

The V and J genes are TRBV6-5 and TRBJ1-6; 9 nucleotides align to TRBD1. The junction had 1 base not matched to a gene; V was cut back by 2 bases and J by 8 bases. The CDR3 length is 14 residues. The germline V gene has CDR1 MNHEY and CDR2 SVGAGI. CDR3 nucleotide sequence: TGTGCCAGCAGTTACAGACAGGGGGATTCACCCCTCCACTTT. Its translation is CASSYRQGDSPLHF.

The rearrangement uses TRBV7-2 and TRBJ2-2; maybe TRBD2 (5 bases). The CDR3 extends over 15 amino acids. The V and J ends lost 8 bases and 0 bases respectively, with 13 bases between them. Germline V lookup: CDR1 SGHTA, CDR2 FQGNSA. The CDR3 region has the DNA TGTGCCAGCGGCCGGCGGGTAGCGAACACCGGGGAGCTGTTTTTT. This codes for CASGRRVANTGELFF.